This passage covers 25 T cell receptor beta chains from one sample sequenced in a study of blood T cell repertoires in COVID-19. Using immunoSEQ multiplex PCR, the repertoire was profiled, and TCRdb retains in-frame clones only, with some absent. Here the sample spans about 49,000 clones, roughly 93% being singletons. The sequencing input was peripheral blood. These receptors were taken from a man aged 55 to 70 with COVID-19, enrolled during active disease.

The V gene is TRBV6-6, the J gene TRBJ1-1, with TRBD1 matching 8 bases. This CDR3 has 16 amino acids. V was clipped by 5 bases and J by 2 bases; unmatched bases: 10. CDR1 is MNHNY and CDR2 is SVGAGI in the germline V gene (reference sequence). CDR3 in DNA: TGTGCCAGCAGTAACCCTCCGGGACAGGTCAACACTGAAGCTTTCTTT. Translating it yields CASSNPPGQVNTEAFF.

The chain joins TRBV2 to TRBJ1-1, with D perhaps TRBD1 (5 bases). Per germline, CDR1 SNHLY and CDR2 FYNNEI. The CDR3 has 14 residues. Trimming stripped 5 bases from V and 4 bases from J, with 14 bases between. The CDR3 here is CASSLTQGATEAFF. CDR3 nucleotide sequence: TGTGCCAGCAGTCTAACGCAGGGTGCCACTGAAGCTTTCTTT.

This chain's CDR3 is CASSRRQGEDGYTF. The CDR3 DNA follows: TGTGCCAGCAGCCGACGACAGGGTGAAGATGGCTACACCTTC. The V call is TRBV3-1 (or the pseudogene TRBV3-2), the J call TRBJ1-2, with 7 bases that match TRBD1. The CDR3 totals 14 residues. CDR1 LGHDT and CDR2 YNNKEL come from the germline V gene (reference sequence). V lost 4 bases, J lost 6 bases, and 8 bases stayed unmatched.

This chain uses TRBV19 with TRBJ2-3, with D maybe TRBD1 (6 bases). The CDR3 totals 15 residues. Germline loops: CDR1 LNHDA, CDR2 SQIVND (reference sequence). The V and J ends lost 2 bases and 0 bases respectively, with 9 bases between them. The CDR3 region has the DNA TGTGCCAGTAGTATACGAGGACAGAGCACAGATACGCAGTATTTT. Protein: CASSIRGQSTDTQYF.

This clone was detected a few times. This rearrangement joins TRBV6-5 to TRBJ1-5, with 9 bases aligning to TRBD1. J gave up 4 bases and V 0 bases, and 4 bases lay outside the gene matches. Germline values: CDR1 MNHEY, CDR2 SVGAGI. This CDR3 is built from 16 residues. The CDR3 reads CASSYSMTGGNQPQHF. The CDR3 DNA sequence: TGTGCCAGCAGTTACTCTATGACAGGGGGGAATCAGCCCCAGCATTTT.

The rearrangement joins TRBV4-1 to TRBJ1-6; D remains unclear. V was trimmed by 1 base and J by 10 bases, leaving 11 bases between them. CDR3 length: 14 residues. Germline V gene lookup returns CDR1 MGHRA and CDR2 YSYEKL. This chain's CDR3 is CASSQVQAKSPLHF. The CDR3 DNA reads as TGCGCCAGCAGCCAAGTTCAGGCCAAGTCACCCCTCCACTTT.

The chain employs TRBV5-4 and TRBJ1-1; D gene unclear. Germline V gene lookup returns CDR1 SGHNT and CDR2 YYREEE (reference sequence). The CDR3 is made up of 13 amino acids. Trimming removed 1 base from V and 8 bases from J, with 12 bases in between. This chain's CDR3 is CASSLTPSEEAFF. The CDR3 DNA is TGTGCCAGCAGCTTGACGCCGTCGGAGGAAGCTTTCTTT.

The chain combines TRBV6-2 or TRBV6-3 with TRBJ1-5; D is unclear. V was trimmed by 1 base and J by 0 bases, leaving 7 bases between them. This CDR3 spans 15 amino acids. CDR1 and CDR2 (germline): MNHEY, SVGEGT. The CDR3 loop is CASSYWRYSNQPQHF. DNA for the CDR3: TGTGCCAGCAGTTACTGGCGGTATAGCAATCAGCCCCAGCATTTT.

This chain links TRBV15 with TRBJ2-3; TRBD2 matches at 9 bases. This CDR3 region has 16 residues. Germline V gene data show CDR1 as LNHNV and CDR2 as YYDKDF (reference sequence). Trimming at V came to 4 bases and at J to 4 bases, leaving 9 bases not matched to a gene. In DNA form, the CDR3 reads TGTGCCACCAGCATGGGACTAGCCCGAGGGGCAGATACGCAGTATTTT. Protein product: CATSMGLARGADTQYF.

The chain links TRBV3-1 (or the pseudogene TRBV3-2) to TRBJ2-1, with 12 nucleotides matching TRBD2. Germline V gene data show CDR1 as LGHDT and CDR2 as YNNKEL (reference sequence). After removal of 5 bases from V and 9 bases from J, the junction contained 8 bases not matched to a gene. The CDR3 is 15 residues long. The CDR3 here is CASSDLGLAGPEQFF. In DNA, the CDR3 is TGTGCCAGCAGCGATCTGGGACTAGCGGGCCCTGAGCAGTTCTTC.

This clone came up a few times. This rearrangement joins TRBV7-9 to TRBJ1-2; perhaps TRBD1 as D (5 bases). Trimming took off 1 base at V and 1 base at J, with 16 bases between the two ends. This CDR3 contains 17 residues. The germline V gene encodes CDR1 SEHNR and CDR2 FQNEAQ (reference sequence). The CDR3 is CASSLVLGAARNYGYTF. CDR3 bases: TGTGCCAGCAGCTTAGTTCTAGGGGCAGCTCGTAACTATGGCTACACCTTC.

The CDR3 spells CASSFRPDRPNEQFF. The CDR3 DNA follows: TGTGCCAGCAGTTTTCGCCCAGACAGGCCCAATGAGCAGTTCTTC. This chain joins TRBV28 and TRBJ2-1, with TRBD1 as a possible D gene (6 bases). The ends were cut back, 3 bases at V and 6 bases at J, with 15 bases in the middle. The length of the CDR3 is 15 residues. CDR1 is MDHEN, CDR2 SYDVKM, per germline.

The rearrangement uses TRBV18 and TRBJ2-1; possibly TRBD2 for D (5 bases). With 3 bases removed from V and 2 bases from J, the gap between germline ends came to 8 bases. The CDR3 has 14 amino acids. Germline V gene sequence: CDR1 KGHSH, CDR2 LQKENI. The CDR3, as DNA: TGTGCCAGCTCACCCGGGGTTACCTACAATGAGCAGTTCTTC. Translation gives CASSPGVTYNEQFF.

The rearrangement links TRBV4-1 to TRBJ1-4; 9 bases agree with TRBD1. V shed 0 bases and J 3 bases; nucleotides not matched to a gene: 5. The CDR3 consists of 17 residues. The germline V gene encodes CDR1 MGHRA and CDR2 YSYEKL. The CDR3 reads CASSQEPGTGSNEKLFF. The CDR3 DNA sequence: TGCGCCAGCAGCCAAGAACCCGGGACAGGGTCTAATGAAAAACTGTTTTTT.

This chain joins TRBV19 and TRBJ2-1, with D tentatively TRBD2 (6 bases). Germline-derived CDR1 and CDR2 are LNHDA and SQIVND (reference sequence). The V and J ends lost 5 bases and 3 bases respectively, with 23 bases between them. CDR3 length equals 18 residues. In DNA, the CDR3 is TGTGCCAGTAGTTCCCCTAGCGAGAGGTCTCTTATCTACAATGAGCAGTTCTTC. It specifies CASSSPSERSLIYNEQFF.

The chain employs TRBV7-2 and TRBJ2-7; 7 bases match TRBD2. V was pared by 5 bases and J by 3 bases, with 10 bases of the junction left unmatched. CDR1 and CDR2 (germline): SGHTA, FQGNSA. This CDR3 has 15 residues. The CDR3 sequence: CASSPMPAGSYEQYF. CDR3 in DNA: TGTGCCAGCAGCCCAATGCCAGCGGGAAGCTACGAGCAGTACTTC. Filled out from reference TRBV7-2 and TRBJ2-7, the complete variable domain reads GAGVSQSPSNKVTEKGKDVELRCDPISGHTALYWYRQSLGQGLEFLIYFQGNSAPDKSGLPSDRFSAERTGGSVSTLTIQRTQQEDSAVYLCASSPMPAGSYEQYFGPGTRLTVT.

CDR3 coding DNA: TGTGCCAGTAGTCAACCAGGGACAGGGGTTCCCGGGGAGCTGTTTTTT. It is translated as CASSQPGTGVPGELFF. V gene TRBV19 combines with J gene TRBJ2-2; the match to TRBD1 covers 10 bases. Germline V gene lookup returns CDR1 LNHDA and CDR2 SQIVND (reference sequence). Unmatched junction bases numbered 9, after V lost 5 bases and J lost 6 bases. The CDR3 contains 16 residues. The variable domain in full, completed from reference TRBV19 and TRBJ2-2, reads DGGITQSPKYLFRKEGQNVTLSCEQNLNHDAMYWYRQDPGQGLRLIYYSQIVNDFQKGDIAEGYSVSREKKESFPLTVTSAQKNPTAFYLCASSQPGTGVPGELFFGEGSRLTVL.

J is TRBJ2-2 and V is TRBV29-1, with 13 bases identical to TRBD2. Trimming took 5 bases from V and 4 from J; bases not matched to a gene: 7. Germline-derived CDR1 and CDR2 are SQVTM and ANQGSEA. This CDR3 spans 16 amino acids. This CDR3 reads CSVKGLAGRGTGELFF. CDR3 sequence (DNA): TGCAGCGTTAAGGGACTAGCGGGAAGGGGCACCGGGGAGCTGTTTTTT.

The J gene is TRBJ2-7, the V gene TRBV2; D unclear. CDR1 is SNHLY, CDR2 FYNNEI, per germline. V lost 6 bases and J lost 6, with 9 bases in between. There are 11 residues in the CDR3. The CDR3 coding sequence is TGTGCCAGCAGCGAGACAACCGAGCAGTACTTC. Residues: CASSETTEQYF. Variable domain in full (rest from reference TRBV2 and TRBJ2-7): EPEVTQTPSHQVTQMGQEVILRCVPISNHLYFYWYRQILGQKVEFLVSFYNNEISEKSEIFDDQFSVERPDGSNFTLKIRSTKLEDSAMYFCASSETTEQYFGPGTRLTVT.

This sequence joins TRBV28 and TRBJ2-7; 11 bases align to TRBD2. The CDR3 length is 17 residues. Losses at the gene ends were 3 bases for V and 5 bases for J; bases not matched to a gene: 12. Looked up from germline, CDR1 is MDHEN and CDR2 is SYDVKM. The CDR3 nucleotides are TGTGCCAGCAGTTTGGAGGAACTAGCGGGAGTAGGTAACGAGCAGTACTTC. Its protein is CASSLEELAGVGNEQYF. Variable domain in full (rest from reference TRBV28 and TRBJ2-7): DVKVTQSSRYLVKRTGEKVFLECVQDMDHENMFWYRQDPGLGLRLIYFSYDVKMKEKGDIPEGYSVSREKKERFSLILESASTNQTSMYLCASSLEELAGVGNEQYFGPGTRLTVT.

CDR3 protein: CASSPRTSGVNQETQYF. The DNA of the CDR3 is TGTGCCAGCAGCCCCCGGACTAGCGGGGTTAACCAAGAGACCCAGTACTTC. The genes are TRBV7-2 and TRBJ2-5; TRBD2 matches at 12 bases. Losses at the gene ends were 5 bases for V and 0 bases for J; bases not matched to a gene: 7. Per the germline V gene, CDR1 is SGHTA and CDR2 is FQGNSA. The CDR3 length is 17 residues.

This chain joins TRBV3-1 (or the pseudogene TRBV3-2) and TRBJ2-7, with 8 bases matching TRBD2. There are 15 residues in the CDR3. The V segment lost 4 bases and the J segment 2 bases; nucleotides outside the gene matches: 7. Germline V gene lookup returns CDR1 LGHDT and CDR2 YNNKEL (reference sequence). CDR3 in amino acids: CASSRGGLATYEQYF. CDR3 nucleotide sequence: TGTGCCAGCAGCCGGGGAGGACTAGCTACCTACGAGCAGTACTTC.

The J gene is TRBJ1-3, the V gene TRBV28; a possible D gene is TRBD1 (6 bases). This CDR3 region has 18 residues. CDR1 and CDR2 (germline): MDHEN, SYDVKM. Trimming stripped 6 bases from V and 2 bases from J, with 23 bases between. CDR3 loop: CASSFAHTGTPAGNTIYF. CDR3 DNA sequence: TGTGCCAGCAGCTTTGCCCACACCGGGACACCGGCTGGAAACACCATATATTTT.

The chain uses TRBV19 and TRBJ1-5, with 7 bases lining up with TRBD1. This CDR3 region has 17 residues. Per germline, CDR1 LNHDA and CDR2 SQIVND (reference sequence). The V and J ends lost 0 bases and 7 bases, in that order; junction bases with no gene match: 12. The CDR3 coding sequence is TGTGCCAGTAGTATAGATGGGGCCGCGACAGGGCGACAGCCCCAGCATTTT. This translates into CASSIDGAATGRQPQHF. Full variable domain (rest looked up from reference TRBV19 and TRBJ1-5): DGGITQSPKYLFRKEGQNVTLSCEQNLNHDAMYWYRQDPGQGLRLIYYSQIVNDFQKGDIAEGYSVSREKKESFPLTVTSAQKNPTAFYLCASSIDGAATGRQPQHFGDGTRLSIL.

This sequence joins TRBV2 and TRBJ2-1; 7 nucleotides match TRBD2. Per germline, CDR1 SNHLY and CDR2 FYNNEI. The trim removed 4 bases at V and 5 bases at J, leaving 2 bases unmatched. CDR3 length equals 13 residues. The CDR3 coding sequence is TGTGCCAGCAGTGCCGCGGGGGACAATGAGCAGTTCTTC. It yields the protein CASSAAGDNEQFF.